This TCR beta chain emerged from a study of T cell responses to AZD1222 COVID-19 vaccine. Profiling relied on immunoSEQ multiplex PCR, and the TCRdb table lists in-frame clones only, not all of them. Altogether 120,000 or so clones are present, about 93% being singletons, with the ten largest covering 5%. This receptor was obtained from an adult who received the AZD1222 COVID-19 vaccine. This material consisted of peripheral blood, taken 28 days after the second AZD1222 dose.

The CDR3 nucleotides read TGTGCCAGCAGTTTAAAGGCAGACACTGAAGCTTTCTTT. Translating it yields CASSLKADTEAFF. This rearrangement joins TRBV12-3 or TRBV12-4 to TRBJ1-1; D gene ambiguous. Between the trimmed V and J ends, which lost 2 bases and 3 bases, there was a span of 7 bases. CDR3 length: 13 residues.